This paragraph covers one TCR beta chain sequence. Its antigen remains unknown. The sample belongs to a study of T cells in Graves' hyperthyroidism and ophthalmopathy. Study-wide results and limits: Ophthalmopathy was distinguished from stable hyperthyroidism by 13 V-J signatures. Ophthalmopathy got predicted by the model a median about 6.5 months before its onset. In the blood, most expanded thyroid clonotypes above 0.001 appeared as well.

The source material, RNA transcripts, was used to amplify TCR beta CDR3 regions. The HTBI primer set was used in a first-round RT-PCR of the TCR CDR3. TCRdb fed the multiplex PCR reads into MiXCR, producing one record per CDR3 protein. The repertoire holds roughly 580,000 distinct CDR3 sequences, with 35% to 55% as singletons. V trimming: 8 bases; J trimming: 2 bases; junction bases outside the gene matches: 9. Germline V gene data show CDR1 as MNHEY and CDR2 as SVGAGI. The CDR3 is 14 residues long. This TCR came from a woman aged 18-29 years with Graves' hyperthyroidism. Material for sequencing was peripheral blood or thyroid tissue (not recorded which). The V and J genes are TRBV6-5 and TRBJ2-7, with 7 bases that match TRBD1. The CDR3 DNA reads as TGTGCCAGCCGACGGGGACAGTTGGCCTACGAGCAGTACTTC. Encoded protein: CASRRGQLAYEQYF.